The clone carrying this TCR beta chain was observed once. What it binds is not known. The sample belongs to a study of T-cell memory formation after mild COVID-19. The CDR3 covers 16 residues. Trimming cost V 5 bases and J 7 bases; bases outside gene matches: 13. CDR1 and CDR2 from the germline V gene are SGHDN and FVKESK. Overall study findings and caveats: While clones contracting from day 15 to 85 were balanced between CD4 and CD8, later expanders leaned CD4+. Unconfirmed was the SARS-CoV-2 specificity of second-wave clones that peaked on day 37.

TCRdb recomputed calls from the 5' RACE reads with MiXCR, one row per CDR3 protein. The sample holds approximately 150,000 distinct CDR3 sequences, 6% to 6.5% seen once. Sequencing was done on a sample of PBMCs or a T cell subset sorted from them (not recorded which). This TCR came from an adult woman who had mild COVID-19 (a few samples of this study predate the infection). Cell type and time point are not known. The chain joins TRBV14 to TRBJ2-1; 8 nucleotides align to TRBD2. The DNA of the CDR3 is TGTGCCAGCAGCTCAAGGACTAGCTGGAAAGTAAATGAGCAGTTCTTC. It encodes CASSSRTSWKVNEQFF.